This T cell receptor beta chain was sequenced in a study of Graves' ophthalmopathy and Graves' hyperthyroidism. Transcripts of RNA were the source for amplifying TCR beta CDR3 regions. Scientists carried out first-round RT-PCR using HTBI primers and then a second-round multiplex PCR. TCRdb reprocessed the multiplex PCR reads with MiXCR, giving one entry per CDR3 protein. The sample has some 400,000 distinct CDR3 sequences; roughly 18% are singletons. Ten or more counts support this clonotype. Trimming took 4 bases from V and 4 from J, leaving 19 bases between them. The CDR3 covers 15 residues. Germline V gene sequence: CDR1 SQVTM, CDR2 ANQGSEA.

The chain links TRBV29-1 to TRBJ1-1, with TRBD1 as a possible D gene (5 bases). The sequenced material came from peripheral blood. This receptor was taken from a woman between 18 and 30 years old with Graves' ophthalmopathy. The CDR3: CSVGPGRMGGTEAFF. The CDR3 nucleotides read TGCAGCGTTGGTCCCGGTAGGATGGGGGGCACTGAAGCTTTCTTT.